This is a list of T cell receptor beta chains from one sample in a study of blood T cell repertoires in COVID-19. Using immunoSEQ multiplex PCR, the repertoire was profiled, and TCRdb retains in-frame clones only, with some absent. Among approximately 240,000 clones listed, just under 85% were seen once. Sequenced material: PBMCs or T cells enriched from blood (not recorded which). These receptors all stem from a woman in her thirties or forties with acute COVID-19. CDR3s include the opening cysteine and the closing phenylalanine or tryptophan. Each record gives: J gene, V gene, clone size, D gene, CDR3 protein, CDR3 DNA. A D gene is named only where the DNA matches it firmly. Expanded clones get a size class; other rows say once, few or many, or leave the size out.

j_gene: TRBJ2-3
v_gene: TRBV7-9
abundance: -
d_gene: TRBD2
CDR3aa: CASSSRGLTDTQYF
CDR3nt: TGTGCCAGCAGCTCCCGGGGACTAACAGATACGCAGTATTTT

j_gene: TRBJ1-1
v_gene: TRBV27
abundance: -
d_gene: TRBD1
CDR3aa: CASGQGANTEAFF
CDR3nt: TGTGCCAGCGGACAGGGGGCGAACACTGAAGCTTTCTTT

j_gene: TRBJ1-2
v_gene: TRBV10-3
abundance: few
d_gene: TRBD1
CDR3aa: CAISETGDNYGYTF
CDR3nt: TGTGCCATCAGTGAAACAGGGGATAACTATGGCTACACCTTC

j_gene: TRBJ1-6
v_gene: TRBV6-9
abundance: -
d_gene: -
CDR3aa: CASSSGPPYNSPLHF
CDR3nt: TGTGCCAGCAGTTCTGGGCCGCCCTATAATTCACCCCTCCACTTT

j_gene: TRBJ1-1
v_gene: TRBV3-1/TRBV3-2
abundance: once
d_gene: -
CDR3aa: CASSQDPRSAEAFF
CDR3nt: TGTGCCAGCAGCCAAGACCCGAGGAGTGCTGAAGCTTTCTTT

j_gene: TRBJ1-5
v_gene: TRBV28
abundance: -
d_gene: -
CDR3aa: CASSQGSGSNQPQHF
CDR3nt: TGTGCCAGCAGTCAGGGGTCGGGAAGCAATCAGCCCCAGCATTTT

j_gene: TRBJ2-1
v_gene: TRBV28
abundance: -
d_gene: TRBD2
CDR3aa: CASSLGLAGGLGEQFF
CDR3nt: TGTGCCAGCAGTTTGGGACTAGCGGGGGGGCTTGGTGAGCAGTTCTTC

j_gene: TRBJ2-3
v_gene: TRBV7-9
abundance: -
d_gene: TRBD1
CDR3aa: CASSLAGTGTLDTQYF
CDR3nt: TGTGCCAGCAGCTTAGCCGGGACAGGGACTTTAGATACGCAGTATTTT

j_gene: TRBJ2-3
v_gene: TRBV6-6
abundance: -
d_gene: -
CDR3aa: CASSYIGTPGTDTQYF
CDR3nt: TGTGCCAGCAGTTACATCGGGACTCCAGGCACAGATACGCAGTATTTT

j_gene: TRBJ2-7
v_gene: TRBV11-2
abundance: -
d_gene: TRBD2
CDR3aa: CASSSSGRAGYEQYF
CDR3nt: TGTGCCAGCAGTTCTAGCGGGAGGGCCGGATACGAGCAGTACTTC

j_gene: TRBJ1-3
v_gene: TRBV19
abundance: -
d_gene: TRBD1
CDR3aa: CASSKGQGASGNTIYF
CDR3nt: TGTGCCAGTAGTAAGGGACAGGGGGCCTCTGGAAACACCATATATTTT

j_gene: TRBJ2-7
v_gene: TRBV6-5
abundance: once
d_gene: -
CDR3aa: CASSYTQGSYEQYF
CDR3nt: TGTGCCAGCAGTTATACACAGGGCTCCTACGAGCAGTACTTC

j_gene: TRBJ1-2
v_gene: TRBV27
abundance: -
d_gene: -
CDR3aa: CAGVGERDGYTF
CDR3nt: TGTGCCGGAGTGGGGGAGCGGGATGGCTACACCTTC

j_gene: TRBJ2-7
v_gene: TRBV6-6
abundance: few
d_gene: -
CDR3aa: CASSYSPAYEQYF
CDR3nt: TGTGCCAGCAGTTACTCTCCCGCCTACGAGCAGTACTTC

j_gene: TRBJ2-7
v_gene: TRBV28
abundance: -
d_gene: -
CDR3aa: CASGRTYEQYF
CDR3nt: TGTGCCAGCGGGAGGACCTACGAGCAGTACTTC

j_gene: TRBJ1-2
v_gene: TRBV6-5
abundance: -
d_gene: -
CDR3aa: CASTSWEGQASF
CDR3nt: TGTGCCAGCACTAGTTGGGAGGGGCAGGCCTCCTTC

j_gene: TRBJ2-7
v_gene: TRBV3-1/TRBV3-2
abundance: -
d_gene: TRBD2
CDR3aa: CASSHASGGFREQYF
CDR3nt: TGTGCCAGCAGCCATGCCAGCGGGGGATTTAGGGAGCAGTACTTC

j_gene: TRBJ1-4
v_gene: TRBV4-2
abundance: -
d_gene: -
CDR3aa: CASSPRGELGEKLFF
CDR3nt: TGTGCCAGCAGCCCTCGAGGAGAGCTCGGTGAAAAACTGTTTTTT

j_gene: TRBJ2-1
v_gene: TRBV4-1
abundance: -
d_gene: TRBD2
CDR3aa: CASSRRMGTSGNNEQFF
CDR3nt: TGCGCCAGCAGCCGTCGGATGGGGACTAGCGGGAACAATGAGCAGTTCTTC

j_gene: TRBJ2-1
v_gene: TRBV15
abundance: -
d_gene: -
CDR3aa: CATSRGTGSYNEQFF
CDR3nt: TGTGCCACCAGCCGCGGGACTGGCTCCTACAATGAGCAGTTCTTC

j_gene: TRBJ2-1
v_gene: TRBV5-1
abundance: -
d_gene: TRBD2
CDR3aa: CASSSRLAGLSYNEQFF
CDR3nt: TGCGCCAGCAGCTCCCGACTAGCGGGCCTTTCCTACAATGAGCAGTTCTTC

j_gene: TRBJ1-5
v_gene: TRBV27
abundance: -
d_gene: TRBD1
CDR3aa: CASSSGQGGPPNQPQHF
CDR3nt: TGTGCCAGCAGTTCGGGACAGGGAGGCCCTCCCAATCAGCCCCAGCATTTT

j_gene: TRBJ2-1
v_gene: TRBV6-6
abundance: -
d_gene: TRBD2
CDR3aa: CASSRSSSGASSYNEQFF
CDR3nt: TGTGCCAGCAGTCGCTCGTCTAGCGGGGCAAGCTCCTACAATGAGCAGTTCTTC

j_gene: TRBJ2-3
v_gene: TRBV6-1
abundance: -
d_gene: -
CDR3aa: CASSEDRGNTDTQYF
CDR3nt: TGTGCCAGCAGTGAGGACCGCGGGAACACAGATACGCAGTATTTT

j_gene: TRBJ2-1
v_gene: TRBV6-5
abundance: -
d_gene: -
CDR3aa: CASRQGKYNEQFF
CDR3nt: TGTGCCAGCAGACAGGGTAAATACAATGAGCAGTTCTTC

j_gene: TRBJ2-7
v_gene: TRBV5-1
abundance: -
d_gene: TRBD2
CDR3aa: CASSWASGSVYEQYF
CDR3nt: TGCGCCAGCAGCTGGGCTAGCGGGAGTGTCTACGAGCAGTACTTC

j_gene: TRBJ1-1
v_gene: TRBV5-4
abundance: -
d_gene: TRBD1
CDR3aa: CASSLADRAFF
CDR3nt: TGTGCCAGCAGCTTGGCGGACAGGGCTTTCTTT

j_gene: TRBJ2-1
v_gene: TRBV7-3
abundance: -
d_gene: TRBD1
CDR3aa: CASSPRQGTYNEQFF
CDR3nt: TGTGCCAGCAGCCCTCGACAGGGTACTTACAATGAGCAGTTCTTC

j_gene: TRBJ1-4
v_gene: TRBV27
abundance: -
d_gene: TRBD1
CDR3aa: CASSKGGWGSNEKLFF
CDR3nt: TGTGCCAGCAGTAAAGGGGGCTGGGGATCTAATGAAAAACTGTTTTTT

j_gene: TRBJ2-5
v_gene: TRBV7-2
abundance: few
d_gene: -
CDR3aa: CASSQRRGGLETQYF
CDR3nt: TGTGCCAGCAGCCAAAGGAGGGGGGGGCTAGAGACCCAGTACTTC

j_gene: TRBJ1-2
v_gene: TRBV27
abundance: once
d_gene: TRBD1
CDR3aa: CASSWGQGNYGYTF
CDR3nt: TGTGCCAGCAGTTGGGGACAGGGGAACTATGGCTACACCTTC

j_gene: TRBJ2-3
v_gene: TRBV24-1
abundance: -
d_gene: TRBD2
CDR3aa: CATSDTTSGGTDTQYF
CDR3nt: TGTGCCACCAGTGATACGACTAGCGGGGGCACAGATACGCAGTATTTT

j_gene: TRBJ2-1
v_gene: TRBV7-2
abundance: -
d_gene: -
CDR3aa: CASSLSSTSYEQFF
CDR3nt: TGTGCCAGCAGCTTATCCTCTACTAGCTACGAGCAGTTCTTC

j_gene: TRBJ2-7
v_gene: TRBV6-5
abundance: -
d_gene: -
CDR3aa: CASSYSAPDSYEQYF
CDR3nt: TGTGCCAGCAGTTACTCGGCCCCGGACAGCTACGAGCAGTACTTC

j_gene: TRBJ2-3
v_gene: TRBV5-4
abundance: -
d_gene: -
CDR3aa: CASSSGLGSTDTQYF
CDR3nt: TGTGCCAGCAGCTCTGGACTGGGTAGCACAGATACGCAGTATTTT

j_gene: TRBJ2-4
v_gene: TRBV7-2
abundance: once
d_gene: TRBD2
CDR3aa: CASSSGLAGALNIQYF
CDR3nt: TGTGCCAGCAGCTCCGGACTAGCGGGGGCGTTAAACATTCAGTACTTC

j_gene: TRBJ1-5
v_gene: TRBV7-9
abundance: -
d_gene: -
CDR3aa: CASSLVGGNQPQHF
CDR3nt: TGTGCCAGCAGCTTAGTCGGGGGAAATCAGCCCCAGCATTTT

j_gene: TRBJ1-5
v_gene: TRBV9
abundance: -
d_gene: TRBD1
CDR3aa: CASSPGQSNQPQHF
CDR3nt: TGTGCCAGCAGCCCGGGACAGAGCAATCAGCCCCAGCATTTT

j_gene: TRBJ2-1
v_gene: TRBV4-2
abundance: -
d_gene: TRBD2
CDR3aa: CASSQDSIGGGTTYNEQFF
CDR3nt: TGTGCCAGCAGCCAAGACTCAATTGGAGGCGGGACTACCTACAATGAGCAGTTCTTC

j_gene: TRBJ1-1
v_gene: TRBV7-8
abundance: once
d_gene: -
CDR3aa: CASSPVLGSGNTEAFF
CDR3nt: TGTGCCAGCAGCCCGGTTTTGGGGAGCGGGAACACTGAAGCTTTCTTT

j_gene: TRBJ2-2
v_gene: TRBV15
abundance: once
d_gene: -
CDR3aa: CATSRGGYSGELFF
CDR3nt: TGTGCCACCAGCAGAGGAGGGTATAGCGGGGAGCTGTTTTTT

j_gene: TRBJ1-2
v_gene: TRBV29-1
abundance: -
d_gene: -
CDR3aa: CSTTGTEYNGYTF
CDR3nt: TGCAGCACTACAGGGACGGAGTATAATGGCTACACCTTC

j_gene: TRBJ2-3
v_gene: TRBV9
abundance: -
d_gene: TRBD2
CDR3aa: CASSVSGGTDTQYF
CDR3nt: TGTGCCAGCAGCGTAAGCGGGGGGACAGATACGCAGTATTTT

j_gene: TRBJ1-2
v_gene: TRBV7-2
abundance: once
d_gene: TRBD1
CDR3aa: CASSLGDSLYGYTF
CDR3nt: TGTGCCAGCAGCTTAGGGGACAGTCTTTATGGCTACACCTTC

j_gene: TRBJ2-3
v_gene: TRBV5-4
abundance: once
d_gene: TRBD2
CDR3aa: CASSMGLAGTTQYF
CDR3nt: TGTGCCAGCAGCATGGGACTAGCGGGGACCACGCAGTATTTT

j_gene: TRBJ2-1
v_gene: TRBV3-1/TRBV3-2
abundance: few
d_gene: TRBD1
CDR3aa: CASSPTGSSYNEQFF
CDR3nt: TGTGCCAGCAGCCCGACAGGGAGCTCCTACAATGAGCAGTTCTTC

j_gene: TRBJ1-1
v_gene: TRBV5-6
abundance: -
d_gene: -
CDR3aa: CASSVGGSTEAFF
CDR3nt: TGTGCCAGCAGCGTTGGGGGGAGCACTGAAGCTTTCTTT

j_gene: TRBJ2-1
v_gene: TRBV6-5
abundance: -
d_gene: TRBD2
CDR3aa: CASSYSAGGGGKQFF
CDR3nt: TGTGCCAGCAGTTACTCGGCGGGGGGGGGCGGAAAGCAGTTCTTC